The 6 T cell receptor beta chains below all came from one sample that was sequenced in a study of blood T cell repertoires in COVID-19 (dated by TCRdb to 2018 to 2020). The library was made by the immunoSEQ multiplex PCR assay. TCRdb mirrors the immuneACCESS table, restricted to in-frame sequences. Some clones are absent from its copies; in checked studies, under half trace to an unresolved V gene, and the reason for the others is unknown. The sample records tens of thousands of clones, nearly 80% of which are singletons. The top ten clonotypes cover 6.3% of the sample. Sequenced material: peripheral blood. The receptors here all came from a man between 65 and 79 years old with COVID-19, enrolled during active disease.

A few counts support this clone. The chain recombines TRBV11-3 with TRBJ1-2; TRBD1 might be the D (6 bases). Trimming left V 1 base short and J 4 bases short, with 13 bases between. CDR1 and CDR2 (germline): SGHNT, YENEEA. The CDR3 extends over 15 amino acids. CDR3 sequence reads: CASSLGAQGIYGYTF. Written as DNA, the CDR3 is TGTGCCAGCAGCTTAGGGGCACAGGGAATCTATGGCTACACCTTC.

The chain is built from TRBV25-1 and TRBJ2-1, with TRBD2 matching 7 bases. The CDR3 is 15 amino acids. Germline CDR1 reads MGHDK; CDR2 reads SYGVNS. Losses at the gene ends were 1 base for V and 7 bases for J; bases not matched to a gene: 7. The CDR3 protein is CASSEWGGRRNEQFF. As DNA, the CDR3 is TGTGCCAGCAGTGAATGGGGAGGGAGAAGGAATGAGCAGTTCTTC.

This clone showed up just a few times. The gene calls are TRBV20-1 and TRBJ1-2; D unresolved. The ends were cut back, 6 bases at V and 8 bases at J, with 7 bases in the middle. This CDR3 region has 9 residues. CDR1 DFQATT and CDR2 SNEGSKA come from the germline V gene (reference sequence). Here the CDR3 DNA reads TGCAGTGCGAGCAAAGGCTACACCTTC. As protein: CSASKGYTF.

This rearrangement joins TRBV28 to TRBJ2-6; D is possibly TRBD2 (6 bases). V lost 6 bases and J lost 0, with 12 bases in between. This CDR3 contains 16 residues. Germline V CDR1 and CDR2: MDHEN, SYDVKM. The CDR3 nucleotides are TGTGCCAGCAGACCGGGGAGGACCTCTGGGGCCAACGTCCTGACTTTC. Protein product: CASRPGRTSGANVLTF.

The chain recombines TRBV10-3 with TRBJ1-5, with 8 bases identical to TRBD1. The CDR3 consists of 14 residues. The germline gives CDR1 ENHRY, CDR2 SYGVKD. The V and J ends lost 9 bases and 5 bases, in that order; junction bases with no gene match: 9. The CDR3 sequence: CAIRQGPVDQPQHF. The CDR3 bases are TGTGCCATAAGACAGGGGCCCGTAGATCAGCCCCAGCATTTT.

In its sample, this clone was seen a few times. J is TRBJ2-1 and V is TRBV3-1 (or the pseudogene TRBV3-2); D not resolved. This CDR3 contains 13 residues. V was shortened by 1 base and J by 4 bases, with 5 bases between the two germline ends. CDR1 is LGHDT, CDR2 YNNKEL, per germline (reference sequence). The CDR3 DNA reads TGTGCCAGCAGCCAAGCCAGGTACAATGAGCAGTTCTTC. Translating it yields CASSQARYNEQFF.